This TCR beta chain was captured in a study of CD8 T cells in Susac syndrome. In the study overall: Among sequenced Susac syndrome patients, more than five had active disease and under ten were in remission. Patients with Susac syndrome were therapy-naive, on corticosteroids, or on intravenous immunoglobulin alone at the time that blood was drawn.

RNA, at roughly 0.45 to 1 ug, was reverse transcribed with random hexamers. TCRdb re-derived calls from the immunoSEQ multiplex PCR reads in MiXCR, one entry per CDR3 protein. In the table there are about 180,000 distinct CDR3 sequences, 90% to 95% of which are singletons. CD8+ and CD4+ T cells from blood underwent TCR beta sequencing. This CDR3 region has 13 residues. Per the germline V gene, CDR1 is DFQATT and CDR2 is SNEGSKA (reference sequence). Trimming took 2 bases from V and 6 from J, leaving 14 bases between them. The origin of this receptor is a human donor with Susac syndrome. Sequencing was performed on CD4+ T cells from PBMCs. This chain connects TRBV20-1 to TRBJ2-7; tentatively, D is TRBD1 or TRBD2 (5 bases each). The CDR3 protein is CSARPGDGVEQYF. The CDR3 DNA is TGCAGTGCTAGACCTGGGGACGGTGTCGAGCAGTACTTC.